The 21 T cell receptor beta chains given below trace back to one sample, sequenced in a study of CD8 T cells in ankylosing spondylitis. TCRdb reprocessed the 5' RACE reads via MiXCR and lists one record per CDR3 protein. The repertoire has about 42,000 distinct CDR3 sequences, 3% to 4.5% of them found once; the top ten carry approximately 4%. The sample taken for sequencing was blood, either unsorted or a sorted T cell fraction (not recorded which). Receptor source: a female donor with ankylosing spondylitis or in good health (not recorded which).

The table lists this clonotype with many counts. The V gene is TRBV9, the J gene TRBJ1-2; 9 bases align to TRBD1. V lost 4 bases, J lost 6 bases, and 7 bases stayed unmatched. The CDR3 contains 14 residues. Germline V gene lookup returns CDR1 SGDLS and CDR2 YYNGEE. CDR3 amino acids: CASSSDRGSHGYTF. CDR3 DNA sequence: TGTGCCAGCAGCTCCGACAGGGGGTCGCATGGCTACACCTTC.

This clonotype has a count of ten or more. The DNA of the CDR3 is TGTGCCAGCAGCACCGGGCCTGTAACCACAGATACGCAGTATTTT. This encodes CASSTGPVTTDTQYF. The chain uses TRBV9 and TRBJ2-3; D is ambiguous. Per germline, CDR1 SGDLS and CDR2 YYNGEE. CDR3 size: 15 residues. V lost 4 bases to trimming and J lost 2 bases, with 14 bases between them.

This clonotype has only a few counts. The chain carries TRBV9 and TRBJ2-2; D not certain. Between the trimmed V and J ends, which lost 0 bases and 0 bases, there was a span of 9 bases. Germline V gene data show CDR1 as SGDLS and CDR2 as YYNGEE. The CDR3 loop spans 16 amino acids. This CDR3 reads CASSVGARTNTGELFF. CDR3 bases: TGTGCCAGCAGCGTAGGCGCCAGGACGAACACCGGGGAGCTGTTTTTT. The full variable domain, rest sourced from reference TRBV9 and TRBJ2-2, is DSGVTQTPKHLITATGQRVTLRCSPRSGDLSVYWYQQSLDQGLQFLIQYYNGEERAKGNILERFSAQQFPDLHSELNLSSLELGDSALYFCASSVGARTNTGELFFGEGSRLTVL.

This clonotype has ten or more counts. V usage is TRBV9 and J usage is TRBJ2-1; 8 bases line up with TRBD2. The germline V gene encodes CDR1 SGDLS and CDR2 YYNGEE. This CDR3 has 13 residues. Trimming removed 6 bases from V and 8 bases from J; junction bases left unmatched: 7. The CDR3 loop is CASTEGTRDEQFF. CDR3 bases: TGTGCCAGCACCGAGGGGACTAGGGATGAGCAGTTCTTC.

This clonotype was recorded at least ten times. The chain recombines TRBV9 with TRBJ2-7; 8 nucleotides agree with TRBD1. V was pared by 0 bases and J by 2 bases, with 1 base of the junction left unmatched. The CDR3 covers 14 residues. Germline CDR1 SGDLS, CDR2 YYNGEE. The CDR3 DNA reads TGTGCCAGCAGCGTAGGGACAGGGCCCTACGAGCAGTACTTC. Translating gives CASSVGTGPYEQYF.

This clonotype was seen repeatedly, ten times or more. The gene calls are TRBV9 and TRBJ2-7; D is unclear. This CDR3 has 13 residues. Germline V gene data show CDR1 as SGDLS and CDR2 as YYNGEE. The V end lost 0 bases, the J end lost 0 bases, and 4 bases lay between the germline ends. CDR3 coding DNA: TGTGCCAGCAGCGTAGGGGCCTCCTACGAGCAGTACTTC. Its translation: CASSVGASYEQYF.

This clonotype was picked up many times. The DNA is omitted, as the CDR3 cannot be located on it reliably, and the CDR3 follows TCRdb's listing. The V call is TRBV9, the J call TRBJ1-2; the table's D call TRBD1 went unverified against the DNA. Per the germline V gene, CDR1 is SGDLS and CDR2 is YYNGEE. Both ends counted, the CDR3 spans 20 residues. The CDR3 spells CASSVGVVGDRANFGEGYTF.

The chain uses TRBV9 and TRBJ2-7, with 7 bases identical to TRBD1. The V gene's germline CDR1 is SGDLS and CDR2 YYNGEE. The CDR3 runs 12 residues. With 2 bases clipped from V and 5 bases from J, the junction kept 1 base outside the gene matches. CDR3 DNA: TGTGCCAGCAGCGTGACAGGGCACGAGCAGTACTTC. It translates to CASSVTGHEQYF.

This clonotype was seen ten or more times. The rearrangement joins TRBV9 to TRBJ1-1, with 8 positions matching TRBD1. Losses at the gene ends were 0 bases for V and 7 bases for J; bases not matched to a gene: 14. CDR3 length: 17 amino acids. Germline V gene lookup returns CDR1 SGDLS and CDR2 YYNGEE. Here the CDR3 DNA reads TGTGCCAGCAGCGTAGGCGGTCAGGGGGCCCAAAAAAATGAAGCTTTCTTT. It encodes CASSVGGQGAQKNEAFF.

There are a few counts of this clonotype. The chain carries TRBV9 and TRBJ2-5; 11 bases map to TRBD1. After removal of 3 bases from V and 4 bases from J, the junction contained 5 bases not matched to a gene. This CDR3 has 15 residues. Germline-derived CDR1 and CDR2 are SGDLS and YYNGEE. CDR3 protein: CASSERDRGAETQYF. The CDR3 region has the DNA TGTGCCAGCAGCGAACGGGACAGGGGGGCAGAGACCCAGTACTTC.

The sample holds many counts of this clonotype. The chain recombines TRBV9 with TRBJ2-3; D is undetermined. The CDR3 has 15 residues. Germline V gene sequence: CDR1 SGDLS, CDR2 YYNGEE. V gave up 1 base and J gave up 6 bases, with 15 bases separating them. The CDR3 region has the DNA TGTGCCAGCAGCGTACAAGGAAGCCTACCTGATACGCAGTATTTT. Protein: CASSVQGSLPDTQYF.

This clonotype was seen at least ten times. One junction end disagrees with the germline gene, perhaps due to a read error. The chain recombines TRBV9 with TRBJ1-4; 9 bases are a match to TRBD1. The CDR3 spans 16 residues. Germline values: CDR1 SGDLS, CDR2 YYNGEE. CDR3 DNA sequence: TGTGCCAGCAGCGTAACTACAGGGGGCTCTAATGGAAAACTGTTTTTT. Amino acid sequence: CASSVTTGGSNGKLFF.

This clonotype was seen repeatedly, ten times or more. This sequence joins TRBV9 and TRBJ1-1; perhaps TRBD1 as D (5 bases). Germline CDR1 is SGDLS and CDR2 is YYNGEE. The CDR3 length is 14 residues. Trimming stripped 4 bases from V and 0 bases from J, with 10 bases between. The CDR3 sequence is CASSSRGMNTEAFF. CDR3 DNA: TGTGCCAGCAGCTCAAGGGGCATGAACACTGAAGCTTTCTTT.

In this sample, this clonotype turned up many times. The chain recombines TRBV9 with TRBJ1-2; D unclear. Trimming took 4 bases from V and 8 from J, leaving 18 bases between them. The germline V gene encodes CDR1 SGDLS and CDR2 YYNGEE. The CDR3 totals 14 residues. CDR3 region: CASSSTDHRRGYTF. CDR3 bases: TGTGCCAGCAGCTCCACGGACCATCGGAGAGGCTACACCTTC.

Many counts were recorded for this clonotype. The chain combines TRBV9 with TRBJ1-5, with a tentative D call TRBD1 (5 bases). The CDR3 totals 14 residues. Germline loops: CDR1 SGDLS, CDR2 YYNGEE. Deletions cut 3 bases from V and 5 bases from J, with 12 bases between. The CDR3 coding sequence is TGTGCCAGCAGCGGACAGTTTATTGATCAGCCCCAGCATTTT. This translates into CASSGQFIDQPQHF.

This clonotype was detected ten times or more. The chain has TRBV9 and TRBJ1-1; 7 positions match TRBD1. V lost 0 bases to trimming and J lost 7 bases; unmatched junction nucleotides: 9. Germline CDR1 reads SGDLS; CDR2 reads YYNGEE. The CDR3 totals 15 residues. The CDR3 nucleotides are TGTGCCAGCAGCGTAGGGGGACAGAAGGAGAATGAAGCTTTCTTT. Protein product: CASSVGGQKENEAFF.

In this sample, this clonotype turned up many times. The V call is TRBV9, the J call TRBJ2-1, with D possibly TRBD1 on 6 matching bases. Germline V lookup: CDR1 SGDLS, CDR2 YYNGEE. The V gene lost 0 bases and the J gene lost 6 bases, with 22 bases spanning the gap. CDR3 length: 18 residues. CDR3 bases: TGTGCCAGCAGCGTAGCCCCTCCGGGTTTGGGGGCGAGCAATGAGCAGTTCTTC. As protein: CASSVAPPGLGASNEQFF.

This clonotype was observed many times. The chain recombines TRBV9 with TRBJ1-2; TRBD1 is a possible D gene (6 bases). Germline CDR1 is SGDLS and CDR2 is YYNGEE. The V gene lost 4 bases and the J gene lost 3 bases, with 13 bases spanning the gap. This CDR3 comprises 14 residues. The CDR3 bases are TGTGCCAGCAGCCCGGCGGGGGCGGACTATGGCTACACCTTC. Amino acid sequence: CASSPAGADYGYTF.

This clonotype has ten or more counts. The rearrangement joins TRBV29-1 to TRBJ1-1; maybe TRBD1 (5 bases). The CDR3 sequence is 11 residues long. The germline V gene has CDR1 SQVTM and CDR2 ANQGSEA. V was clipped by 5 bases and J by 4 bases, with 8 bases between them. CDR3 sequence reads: CSVPQGTEAFF. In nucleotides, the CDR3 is TGCAGCGTTCCTCAGGGCACTGAAGCTTTCTTT.

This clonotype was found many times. Here the CDR3 DNA reads TGTGCCAGCAGCGTAGAGCCTAACTATGGCTACACCTTC. Its translation is CASSVEPNYGYTF. The V call is TRBV9, the J call TRBJ1-2; D call uncertain. CDR1 is SGDLS and CDR2 is YYNGEE in the germline V gene. This CDR3 spans 13 amino acids. Trimming removed 0 bases from V and 0 bases from J, with 3 bases in between.

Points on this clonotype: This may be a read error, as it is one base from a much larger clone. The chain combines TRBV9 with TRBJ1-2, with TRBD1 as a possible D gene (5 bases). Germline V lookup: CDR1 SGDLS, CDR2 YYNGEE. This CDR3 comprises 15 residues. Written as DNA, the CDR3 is TGTGCCAGCAATTCTCCGGACAAAATGAACTATGGCTACAGCTTC. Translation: CASNSPDKMNYGYSF. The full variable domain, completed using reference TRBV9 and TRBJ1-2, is DSGVTQTPKHLITATGQRVTLRCSPRSGDLSVYWYQQSLDQGLQFLIQYYNGEERAKGNILERFSAQQFPDLHSELNLSSLELGDSALYFCASNSPDKMNYGYSFGSGTRLTVV.